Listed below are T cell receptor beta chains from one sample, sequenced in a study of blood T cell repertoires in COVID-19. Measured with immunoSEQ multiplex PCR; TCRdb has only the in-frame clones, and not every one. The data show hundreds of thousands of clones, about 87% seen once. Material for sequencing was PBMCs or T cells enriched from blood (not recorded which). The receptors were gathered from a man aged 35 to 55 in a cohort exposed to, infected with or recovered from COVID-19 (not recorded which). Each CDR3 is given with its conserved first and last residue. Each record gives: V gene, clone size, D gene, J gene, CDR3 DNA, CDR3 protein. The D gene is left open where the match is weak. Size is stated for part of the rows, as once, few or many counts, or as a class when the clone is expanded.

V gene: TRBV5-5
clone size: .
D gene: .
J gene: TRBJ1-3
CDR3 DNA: TGTGCCAGCAGCTTGGCAGGAGGGGCCGCCTCTGGAAACACCATATATTTT
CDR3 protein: CASSLAGGAASGNTIYF

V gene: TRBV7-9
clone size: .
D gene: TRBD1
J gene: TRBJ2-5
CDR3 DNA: TGTGCCAGCAGCCTAGGAAAACAGGGGGGCCAAGAGACCCAGTACTTC
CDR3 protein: CASSLGKQGGQETQYF

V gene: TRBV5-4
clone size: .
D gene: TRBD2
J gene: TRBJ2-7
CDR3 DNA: TGTGCCAGCAGCGGAATAGCGGGAGACTACGAGCAGTACTTC
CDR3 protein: CASSGIAGDYEQYF

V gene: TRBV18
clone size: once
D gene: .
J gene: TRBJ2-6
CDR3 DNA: TGTGCCAGCTCACCACTTGGGGCCGTTGGGGCCAACGTCCTGACTTTC
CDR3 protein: CASSPLGAVGANVLTF

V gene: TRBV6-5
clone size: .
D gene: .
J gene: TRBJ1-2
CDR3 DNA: TGTGCCAGCAGAGACAGCACCTATGGCTACACCTTC
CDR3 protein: CASRDSTYGYTF

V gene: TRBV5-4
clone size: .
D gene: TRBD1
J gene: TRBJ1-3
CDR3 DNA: TGTGCCAGCAGCTTGGCCGGGACAGGCGGTTACTCTGGAAACACCATATATTTT
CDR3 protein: CASSLAGTGGYSGNTIYF

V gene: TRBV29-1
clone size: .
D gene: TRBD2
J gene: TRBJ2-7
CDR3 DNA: TGCAGCGTGTGGCTAGCGGGAGTTGCCTACGAGCAGTACTTC
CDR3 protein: CSVWLAGVAYEQYF

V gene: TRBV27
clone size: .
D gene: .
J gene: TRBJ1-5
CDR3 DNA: TGTGCCAGCTCCGTCGACACGCTTAGCAATCAGCCCCAGCATTTT
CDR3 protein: CASSVDTLSNQPQHF

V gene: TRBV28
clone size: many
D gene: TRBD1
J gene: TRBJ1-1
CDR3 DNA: TGTGCCAGCAGCACACAGGGGGCGAACACTGAAGCTTTCTTT
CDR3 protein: CASSTQGANTEAFF

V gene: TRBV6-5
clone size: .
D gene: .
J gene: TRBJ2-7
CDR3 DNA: TGTGCCAGCAGTTACCAGGGGTACTACGAGCAGTACTTC
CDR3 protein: CASSYQGYYEQYF

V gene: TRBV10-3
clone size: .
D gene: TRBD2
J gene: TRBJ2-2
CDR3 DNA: TGTGCCATCAGCCCTAGCGGGTCCGGGGAGCTGTTTTTT
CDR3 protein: CAISPSGSGELFF

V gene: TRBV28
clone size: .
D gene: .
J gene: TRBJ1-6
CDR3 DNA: TGTGCCAGCAGTTCCCCGTCGGGGGGCATAAATTATGGTTCACCCCTCCACTTT
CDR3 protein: CASSSPSGGINYGSPLHF

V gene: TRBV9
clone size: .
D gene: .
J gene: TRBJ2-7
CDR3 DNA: TGTGCCAGCAGCGTAGCTACCAGGGACGAGCAGTACTTC
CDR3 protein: CASSVATRDEQYF

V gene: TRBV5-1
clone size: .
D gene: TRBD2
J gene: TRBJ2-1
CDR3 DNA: TGCGCCAGCTGCATGGGCGGGAGTATTCCCTCCTACAATGAGCAGTTCTTC
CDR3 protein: CASCMGGSIPSYNEQFF

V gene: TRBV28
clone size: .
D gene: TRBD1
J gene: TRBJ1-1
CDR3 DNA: TGTGCCAGCAGATATCAGGGGGGTAGAGGCACTGAAGCTTTCTTT
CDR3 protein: CASRYQGGRGTEAFF

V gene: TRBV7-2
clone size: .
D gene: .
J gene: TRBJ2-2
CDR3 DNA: TGTGCCAGCAGCTCCTACACCGGGGAGCTGTTTTTT
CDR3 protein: CASSSYTGELFF

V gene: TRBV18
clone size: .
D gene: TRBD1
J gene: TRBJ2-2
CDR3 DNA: TGTGCCAGCTCCCCGCCGACAGGGGGGAACACCGGGGAGCTGTTTTTT
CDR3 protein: CASSPPTGGNTGELFF

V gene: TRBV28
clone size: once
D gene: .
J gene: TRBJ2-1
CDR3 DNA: TGTGCCAGCAGTTTCCCCCTTCTTAGCAATGAGCAGTTCTTC
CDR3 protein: CASSFPLLSNEQFF

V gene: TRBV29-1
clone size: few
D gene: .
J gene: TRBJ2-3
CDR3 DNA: TGCAGCGTTGAGAGACAGCCTAGCACAGATACGCAGTATTTT
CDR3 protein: CSVERQPSTDTQYF

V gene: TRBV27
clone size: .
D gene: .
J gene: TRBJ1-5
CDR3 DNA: TGTGCCAGCAGTTTAGCCGGGGGTCATCAGCCCCAGCATTTT
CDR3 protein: CASSLAGGHQPQHF

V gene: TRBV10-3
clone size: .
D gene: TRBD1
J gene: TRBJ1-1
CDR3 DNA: TGTGCCATCAGTGAGGTAAAGGGGGCTAACCCTAACACTGAAGCTTTCTTT
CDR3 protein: CAISEVKGANPNTEAFF

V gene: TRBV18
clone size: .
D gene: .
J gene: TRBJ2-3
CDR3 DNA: TGTGCCAGCTCTCCAGGCGGGGGCCCTGATACGCAGTATTTT
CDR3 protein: CASSPGGGPDTQYF

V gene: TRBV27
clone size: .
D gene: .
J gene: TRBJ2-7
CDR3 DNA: TGTGCCAGCAGCAAACCGGGACAACGCTCCTACGAGCAGTACTTC
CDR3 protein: CASSKPGQRSYEQYF

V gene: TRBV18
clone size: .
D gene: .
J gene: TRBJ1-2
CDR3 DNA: TGTGCCAGCTCACCAGACACCCTCTATGGCTACACCTTC
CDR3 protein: CASSPDTLYGYTF

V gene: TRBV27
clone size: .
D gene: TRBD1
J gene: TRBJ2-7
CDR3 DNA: TGTGCCAGCAGTTTCCGGGGACAGGGGCAGCTGTCCTACGAGCAGTACTTC
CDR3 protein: CASSFRGQGQLSYEQYF

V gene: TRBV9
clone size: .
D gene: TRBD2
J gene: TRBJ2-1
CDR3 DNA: TGTGCCAGCAGCGTGGGGACTAGTTCCCACAATGAGCAGTTCTTC
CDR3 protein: CASSVGTSSHNEQFF

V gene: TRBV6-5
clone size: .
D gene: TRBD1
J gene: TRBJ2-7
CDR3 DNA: TGTGCCAGCAGTTCCGGGACAGCAGTCTACGAGCAGTACTTC
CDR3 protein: CASSSGTAVYEQYF

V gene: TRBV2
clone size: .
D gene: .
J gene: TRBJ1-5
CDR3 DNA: TGTGCCAGCAGTGTGAGGGTTTACCAGCCCCAGCATTTT
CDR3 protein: CASSVRVYQPQHF

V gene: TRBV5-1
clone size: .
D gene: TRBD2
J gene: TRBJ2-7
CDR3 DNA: TGCGCCAGCAGCACAGCGGGAATTGGTTACGAGCAGTACTTC
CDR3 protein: CASSTAGIGYEQYF

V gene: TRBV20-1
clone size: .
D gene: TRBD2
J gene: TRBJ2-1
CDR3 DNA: TGCAGTGCTAGTAATAGCGGGAGGGCCAAAGATGAGCAGTTCTTC
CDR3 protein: CSASNSGRAKDEQFF

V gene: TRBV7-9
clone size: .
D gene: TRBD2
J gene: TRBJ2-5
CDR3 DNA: TGTGCCAGCAGCTTAGATCGGCTAGCGGGAGTTGAGACCCAGTACTTC
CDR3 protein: CASSLDRLAGVETQYF

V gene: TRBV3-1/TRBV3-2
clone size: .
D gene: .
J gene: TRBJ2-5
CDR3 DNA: TGTGCCAGCAGCCAAATCTCCCCAGAGACCCAGTACTTC
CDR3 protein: CASSQISPETQYF

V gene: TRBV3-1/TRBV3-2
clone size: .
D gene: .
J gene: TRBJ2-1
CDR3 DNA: TGTGCCAGCAGCCAACTAGACAATGAGCAGTTCTTC
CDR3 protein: CASSQLDNEQFF

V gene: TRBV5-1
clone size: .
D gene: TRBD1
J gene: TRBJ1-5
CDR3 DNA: TGCGCCAGCAGCGCCGGGACAGGAAATCAGCCCCAGCATTTT
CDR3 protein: CASSAGTGNQPQHF

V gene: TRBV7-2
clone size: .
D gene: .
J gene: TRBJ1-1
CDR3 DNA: TGTGCCAGCAGCCCCTTCCATTGGGGCCTCCGCATTCCTTTCTTT
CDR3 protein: CASSPFHWGLRIPFF

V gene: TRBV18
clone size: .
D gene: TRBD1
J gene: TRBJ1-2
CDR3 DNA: TGTGCCAGCTCACCAACCGCAGGGGGACAATATGGCTACACCTTC
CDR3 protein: CASSPTAGGQYGYTF

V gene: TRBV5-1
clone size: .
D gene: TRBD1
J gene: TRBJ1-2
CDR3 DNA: TGCGCCAGCAGCTCGGACAGGGGCTATGGCTACACCTTC
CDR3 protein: CASSSDRGYGYTF

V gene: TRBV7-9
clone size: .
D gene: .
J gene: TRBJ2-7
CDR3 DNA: TGTGCCAGCAGCTTAGGCAGGACCTACGAGCAGTACTTC
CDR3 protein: CASSLGRTYEQYF

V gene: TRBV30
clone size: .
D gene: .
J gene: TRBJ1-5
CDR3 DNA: TGTGCCTGGAGTGAGGAGACCTGGCAGCCCCAGCATTTT
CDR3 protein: CAWSEETWQPQHF

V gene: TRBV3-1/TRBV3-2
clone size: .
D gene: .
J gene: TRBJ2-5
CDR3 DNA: TGTGCCAGCAGCCAAGCCCCAGGGGCGGGAGTACGGGAGACCCAGTACTTC
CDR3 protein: CASSQAPGAGVRETQYF

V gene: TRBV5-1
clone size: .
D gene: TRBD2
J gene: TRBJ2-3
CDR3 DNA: TGCGCCAGCAGTCGGACTAGCGGCACAGATACGCAGTATTTT
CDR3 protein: CASSRTSGTDTQYF

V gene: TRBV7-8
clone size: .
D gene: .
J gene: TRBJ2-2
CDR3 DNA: TGTGCCAGCAGCTTAGTTACAGGGAACGCCGGGGAGCTGTTTTTT
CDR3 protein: CASSLVTGNAGELFF

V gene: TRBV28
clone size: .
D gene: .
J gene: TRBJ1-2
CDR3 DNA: TGTGCCAGCAGTTTAGACTACGCCTACGCGGCTGGCTACACCTTC
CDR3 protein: CASSLDYAYAAGYTF

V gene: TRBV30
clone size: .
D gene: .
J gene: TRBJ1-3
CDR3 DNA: TGTGCCTGGAGTGCATCCAGATCTGGAAACACCATATATTTT
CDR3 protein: CAWSASRSGNTIYF

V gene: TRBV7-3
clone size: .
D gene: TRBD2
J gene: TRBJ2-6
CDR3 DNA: TGTGCCAGCAGCCCTGCCCAAGCGGGATTTGGGGCCAACGTCCTGACTTTC
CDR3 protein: CASSPAQAGFGANVLTF

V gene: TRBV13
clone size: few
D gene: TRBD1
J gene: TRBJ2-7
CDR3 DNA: TGTGCCAGCAGCTTGGGGACAGCGAACTACGAGCAGTACTTC
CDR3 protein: CASSLGTANYEQYF

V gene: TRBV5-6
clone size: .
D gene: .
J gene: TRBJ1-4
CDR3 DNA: TGTGCCAGCAGCTTCAGCCGGGACACTTCACTGAGGGAAAAACTGTTTTTT
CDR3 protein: CASSFSRDTSLREKLFF

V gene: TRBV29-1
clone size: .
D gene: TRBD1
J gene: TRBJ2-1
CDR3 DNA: TGCAGCGTTGGTGGGACAGGGGCTCGGGGGGTGACCTACAATGAGCAGTTCTTC
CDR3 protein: CSVGGTGARGVTYNEQFF

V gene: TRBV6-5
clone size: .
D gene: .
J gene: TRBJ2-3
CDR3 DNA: TGTGCCAGCACCGCATACTACACAGATACGCAGTATTTT
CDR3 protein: CASTAYYTDTQYF

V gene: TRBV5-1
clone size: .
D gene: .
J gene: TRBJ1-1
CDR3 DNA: TGCGCCAGCAGTTTCCAGGTGAACACTGAAGCTTTCTTT
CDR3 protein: CASSFQVNTEAFF

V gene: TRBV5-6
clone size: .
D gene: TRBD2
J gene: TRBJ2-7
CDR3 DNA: TGTGCCAGCAGCTTTTTGACTAGCGGGAGGTCCCTCGAGCAGTACTTC
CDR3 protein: CASSFLTSGRSLEQYF

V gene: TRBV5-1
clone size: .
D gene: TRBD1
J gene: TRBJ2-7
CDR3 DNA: TGCGCCAGCAGCACCACGGGACAGACCTCCTACGAGCAGTACTTC
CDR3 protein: CASSTTGQTSYEQYF

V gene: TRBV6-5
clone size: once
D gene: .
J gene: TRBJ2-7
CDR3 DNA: TGTGCCAGCAGAAACGGAGGGTTGGGTTACGAGCAGTACTTC
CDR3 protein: CASRNGGLGYEQYF

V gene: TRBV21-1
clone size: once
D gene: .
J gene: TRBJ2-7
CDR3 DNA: TGTGCCAGCAGCAAAGCTTCGGCCTATAGTAAGAGGGAGCAGTACTTC
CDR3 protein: CASSKASAYSKREQYF

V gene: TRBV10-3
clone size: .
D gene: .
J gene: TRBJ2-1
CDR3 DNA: TGTGCCATCAGTGATCCACGCGGCTCCTACAATGAGCAGTTCTTC
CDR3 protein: CAISDPRGSYNEQFF